The T cell receptor (beta chain) described here comes from a study of OX40 agonist ivuxolimab in advanced cancers. Looked up from germline, CDR1 is LNHDA and CDR2 is SQIVND (reference sequence). Trimming cost V 10 bases and J 5 bases, with 14 bases left between them. The CDR3 sequence is 13 residues long. Findings and limits, study-wide: The average count of expanded clones was higher among CD8+ T cells than among CD4+.

A remark on this clone: Its antigen is as yet unknown.

Measured with immunoSEQ multiplex PCR; TCRdb has only the in-frame clones, and not every one. The sample has roughly 77,000 clones; roughly 90% are singletons. Patients who had autoimmune disease history or got systemic immunosuppression were left out. Patients had blood sampled at baseline and again on cycle 4 day 1 and cycle 7 day 1. This TCR was recovered from an adult with an advanced solid tumor such as melanoma, head and neck, liver or kidney cancer. The chain recombines TRBV19 with TRBJ1-4; TRBD1 might be the D (6 bases). The source was CD4+ or CD8+ T cells sorted from blood, collected in a trial of the OX40 agonist ivuxolimab. CDR3 loop: CATTRGYNEKLFF. The CDR3 DNA reads as TGTGCCACAACTAGGGGGTACAATGAAAAACTGTTTTTT.